The rows below give T cell receptor beta chains drawn from one sample of a study of T cell responses to AZD1222 COVID-19 vaccine. Sequencing used immunoSEQ multiplex PCR; TCRdb keeps in-frame clones, though not all of them. The table includes 200,000 to 250,000 clones, around 94% detected once. The specimen comprised peripheral blood, sampled 28 days after the second dose of the MenACWY control vaccine. The receptors derive from an adult who received the MenACWY meningococcal vaccine as a control. Each CDR3 is given with its conserved first and last residue. D genes are given only for firm matches.

CDR3aa	CDR3nt	d_gene	v_gene	j_gene
CASSLTRGRDFQPQHF	TGTGCCAGCAGTTTAACGAGGGGACGGGACTTTCAGCCCCAGCATTTT	-	TRBV28	TRBJ1-5
CASTRDRGGTEAFF	TGTGCCAGCACCCGGGACAGGGGGGGTACTGAAGCTTTCTTT	TRBD1	TRBV5-5	TRBJ1-1
CASSSTDQGTKRAFF	TGTGCCAGCTCCTCGACAGACCAGGGAACCAAGCGGGCTTTCTTT	-	TRBV18	TRBJ1-1
CASSRDSRNSPLHF	TGTGCCAGCAGCCGGGACAGCAGAAATTCACCCCTCCACTTT	TRBD1	TRBV7-8	TRBJ1-6
CASGLGTAYQPQHF	TGTGCCAGTGGACTCGGGACAGCTTATCAGCCCCAGCATTTT	TRBD1	TRBV19	TRBJ1-5
CASSVGGGGNTIYF	TGTGCCAGCAGCGTAGGTGGGGGTGGAAACACCATATATTTT	-	TRBV9	TRBJ1-3
CASSQVPGGHNEQFF	TGCGCCAGCAGCCAAGTACCAGGGGGGCACAATGAGCAGTTCTTC	-	TRBV4-1	TRBJ2-1
CASSRSGGSGQPQHF	TGTGCCAGTAGTAGGTCAGGGGGCTCGGGTCAGCCCCAGCATTTT	TRBD1	TRBV19	TRBJ1-5
CASSRTDNEQFF	TGTGCCAGCAGTCGGACTGACAATGAGCAGTTCTTC	-	TRBV7-9	TRBJ2-1
CASSATGLDTQYF	TGTGCCAGCAGCGCGACAGGGCTGGATACGCAGTATTTT	TRBD1	TRBV7-8	TRBJ2-3
CASTTGTGRFTMNTEAFF	TGTGCCAGTACTACCGGGACAGGGAGATTCACAATGAACACTGAAGCTTTCTTT	TRBD1	TRBV19	TRBJ1-1
CASSFPGEGKNIQYF	TGTGCCAGCAGCTTTCCGGGGGAGGGCAAAAACATTCAGTACTTC	TRBD2	TRBV7-9	TRBJ2-4
CASSALAGPSYEQYF	TGTGCCAGCAGCGCTCTGGCGGGGCCCTCCTACGAGCAGTACTTC	-	TRBV6-2/TRBV6-3	TRBJ2-7
CASSPTDNTEAFF	TGCGCCAGCAGCCCAACCGACAACACTGAAGCTTTCTTT	-	TRBV4-3	TRBJ1-1
CASSPESGTQYF	TGTGCCAGCAGTCCCGAATCGGGGACCCAGTACTTC	-	TRBV7-9	TRBJ2-5
CASSFTGLNTEAFF	TGCGCCAGCAGCTTCACGGGCTTGAACACTGAAGCTTTCTTT	-	TRBV5-1	TRBJ1-1
CAIQRQVGEQYF	TGTGCCATCCAAAGACAGGTTGGCGAGCAGTACTTC	-	TRBV2	TRBJ2-7
CASSPLGGTGNTIYF	TGTGCCAGCAGTCCTCTGGGGGGGACTGGAAACACCATATATTTT	-	TRBV6-5	TRBJ1-3
CASSFEVSNQPQHF	TGTGCCAGCAGTTTTGAGGTTAGCAATCAGCCCCAGCATTTT	-	TRBV28	TRBJ1-5
CASSPTRRPYEQYF	TGTGCCAGCAGCCCCACTCGTCGACCCTACGAGCAGTACTTC	-	TRBV28	TRBJ2-7
CASRGQEGAYSPLHF	TGTGCCAGCAGAGGCCAGGAGGGGGCCTATTCACCCCTCCACTTT	TRBD1	TRBV7-2	TRBJ1-6
CASSLGLAENNEQFF	TGCGCCAGCAGCTTAGGACTAGCGGAGAACAATGAGCAGTTCTTC	TRBD2	TRBV5-1	TRBJ2-1
CASSSPGLAGVKFYNEQFF	TGTGCCAGCAGTTCCCCGGGACTAGCGGGAGTTAAGTTCTACAATGAGCAGTTCTTC	TRBD2	TRBV27	TRBJ2-1
CASGWGGTSGSGSNF	TGTGCCAGCGGGTGGGGGGGGACTAGCGGTTCGGGTTCCAATTTT	TRBD2	TRBV7-2	TRBJ2-3
CAVTAGGPVDTQYF	TGTGCCGTCACTGCGGGGGGGCCGGTAGATACGCAGTATTTT	TRBD2	TRBV27	TRBJ2-3
CASSWGGTNEQFF	TGTGCCAGCTCGTGGGGGGGGACAAATGAGCAGTTCTTC	-	TRBV6-5	TRBJ2-1
CASIGQGNGLQPQHF	TGTGCCAGCATAGGACAGGGGAATGGGTTGCAGCCCCAGCATTTT	TRBD1	TRBV28	TRBJ1-5
CASSLMSETQYF	TGCGCCAGCAGCTTGATGTCGGAGACCCAGTACTTC	-	TRBV5-1	TRBJ2-5
CASSYRAGVGNQPQHF	TGTGCCAGCAGTTACCGAGCAGGGGTGGGCAATCAGCCCCAGCATTTT	-	TRBV6-5	TRBJ1-5
CASSPVGEGETQYF	TGCGCCAGCAGCCCGGTGGGGGAGGGCGAGACCCAGTACTTC	TRBD2	TRBV5-1	TRBJ2-5